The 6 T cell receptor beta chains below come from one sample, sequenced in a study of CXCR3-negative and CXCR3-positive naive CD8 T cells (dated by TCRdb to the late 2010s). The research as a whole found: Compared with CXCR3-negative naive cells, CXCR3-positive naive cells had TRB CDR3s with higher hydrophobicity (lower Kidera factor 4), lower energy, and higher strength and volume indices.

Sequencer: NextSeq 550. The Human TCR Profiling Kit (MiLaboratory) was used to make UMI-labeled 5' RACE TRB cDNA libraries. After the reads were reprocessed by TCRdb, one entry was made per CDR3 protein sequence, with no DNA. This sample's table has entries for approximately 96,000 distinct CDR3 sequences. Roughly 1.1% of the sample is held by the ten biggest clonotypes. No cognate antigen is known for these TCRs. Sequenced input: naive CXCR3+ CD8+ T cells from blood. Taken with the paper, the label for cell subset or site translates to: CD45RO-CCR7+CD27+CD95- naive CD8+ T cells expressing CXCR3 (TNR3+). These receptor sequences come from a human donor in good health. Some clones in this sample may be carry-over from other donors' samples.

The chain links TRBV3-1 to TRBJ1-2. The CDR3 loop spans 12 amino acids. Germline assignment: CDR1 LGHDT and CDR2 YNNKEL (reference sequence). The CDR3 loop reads CASSQEGLGYTF.

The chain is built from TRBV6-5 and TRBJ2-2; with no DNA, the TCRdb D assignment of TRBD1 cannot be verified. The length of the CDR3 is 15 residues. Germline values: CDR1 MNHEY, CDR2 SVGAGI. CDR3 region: CASSYYGGDTGELFF.

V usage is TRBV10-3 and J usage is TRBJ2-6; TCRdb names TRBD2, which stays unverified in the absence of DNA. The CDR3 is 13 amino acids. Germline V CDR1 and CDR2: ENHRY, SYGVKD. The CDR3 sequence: CAISGGDTNVLTF.

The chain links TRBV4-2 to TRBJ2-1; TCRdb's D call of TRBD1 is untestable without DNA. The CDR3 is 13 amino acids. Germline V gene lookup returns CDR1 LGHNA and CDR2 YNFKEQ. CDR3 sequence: CASSQWTGIEQFF.

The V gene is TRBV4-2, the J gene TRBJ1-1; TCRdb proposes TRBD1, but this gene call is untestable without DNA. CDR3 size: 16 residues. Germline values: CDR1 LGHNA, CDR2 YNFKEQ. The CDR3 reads CASSQARGAVNTEAFF.

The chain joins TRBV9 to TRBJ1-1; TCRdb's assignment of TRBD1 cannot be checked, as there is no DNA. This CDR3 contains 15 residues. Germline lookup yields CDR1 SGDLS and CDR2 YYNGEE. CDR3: CASSPGGGVNTEAFF.